Presented here are 23 T cell receptor beta chains from one specimen sequenced in a study of T cells in Graves' hyperthyroidism and ophthalmopathy. TCR beta CDR3 sequences were amplified from RNA transcripts. First-round RT-PCR of the TCR CDR3 relied on the HTBI primer set. Each CDR3 protein gets one entry after TCRdb re-called the multiplex PCR reads with MiXCR. The sample contains fewer than 250,000 distinct CDR3 sequences, about 24% of which appear only once. Sequencing was carried out using blood. The receptors stem from a woman aged 35 to 49 with Graves' ophthalmopathy.

There are many counts of this clonotype. The chain carries TRBV11-2 and TRBJ2-7; TRBD2 matches 8 bases. J gave up 0 bases and V 0 bases, and 4 bases lay outside the gene matches. This CDR3 spans 16 amino acids. Germline lookup yields CDR1 SGHAT and CDR2 FQNNGV. The CDR3 nucleotides read TGTGCCAGCAGCTTAGACCGGGAGGGGTTCTCCTACGAGCAGTACTTC. Translation: CASSLDREGFSYEQYF.

The table lists this clonotype with a few counts. The CDR3 coding sequence is TGTGCCAGCAGCTTAGTGGTCGGCGCCGGGACAGGGTACTACGAGCAGTACTTC. It yields the protein CASSLVVGAGTGYYEQYF. The chain couples TRBV11-1 to TRBJ2-7, with 9 positions matching TRBD1. The germline V gene encodes CDR1 SGHAT and CDR2 FQDESV (reference sequence). V lost 1 base to trimming and J lost 3 bases; unmatched junction nucleotides: 13. The CDR3 loop spans 18 amino acids.

There are many counts of this clonotype. The chain combines TRBV28 with TRBJ1-1; D remains unclear. CDR3 size: 15 residues. The V gene's germline CDR1 is MDHEN and CDR2 SYDVKM. With 5 bases removed from V and 0 bases from J, the gap between germline ends came to 13 bases. CDR3 sequence reads: CASSPPDVLNTEAFF. CDR3 in DNA: TGTGCCAGCAGTCCCCCCGACGTCTTGAACACTGAAGCTTTCTTT.

The V gene is TRBV25-1, the J gene TRBJ1-3; D uncertain. The germline V gene encodes CDR1 MGHDK and CDR2 SYGVNS. With 2 bases removed from V and 1 base from J, the gap between germline ends came to 9 bases. CDR3 length equals 15 residues. CDR3 coding DNA: TGTGCCAGCAGTGAACAAGCACAGTCTGGAAACACCATATATTTT. Translating gives CASSEQAQSGNTIYF. Full variable domain (outside the CDR3, taken from reference TRBV25-1 and TRBJ1-3): EADIYQTPRYLVIGTGKKITLECSQTMGHDKMYWYQQDPGMELHLIHYSYGVNSTEKGDLSSESTVSRIRTEHFPLTLESARPSHTSQYLCASSEQAQSGNTIYFGEGSWLTVV.

This clonotype has at least ten counts. The V call is TRBV28, the J call TRBJ1-2; D ambiguous. V lost 2 bases, J lost 6 bases, and 16 bases lay in between. CDR3 size: 15 residues. Germline assignment: CDR1 MDHEN and CDR2 SYDVKM. The CDR3 sequence is CASSLLTVGYDGYTF. The CDR3, as DNA: TGTGCCAGCAGTTTACTCACCGTGGGTTATGATGGCTACACCTTC.

This clonotype was seen ten or more times. A much bigger clone sits one base away, suggesting this may be a read error. V is TRBV12-3 or TRBV12-4 and J is TRBJ1-5; D gene ambiguous. V lost 2 bases and J 6 bases, leaving 14 bases between the germline ends. CDR3 length equals 15 residues. CDR3 in DNA: TGTGCCAGCAGTTTATCAGGAGGGTCCAGTCAGCCCCAGCATTTT. It specifies CASSLSGGSSQPQHF.

Comments on this clonotype: A junction boundary mismatches the germline segment, possibly from a read error. J is TRBJ1-5 and V is TRBV28, with 8 bases aligning to TRBD1. Germline CDR1 is MDHEN and CDR2 is SYDVKM. The CDR3 has 16 amino acids. CDR3 nucleotides: TGTACCAGCAGCTCGTCGGACAGGGCACTAAATCAGCCCCAGCATTTT. It yields the protein CTSSSSDRALNQPQHF.

This clonotype was recorded many times. The CDR3 DNA follows: TGTGCCAGCGTTCTGGGGGTGGACGAGCAGTACTTC. Encoded protein: CASVLGVDEQYF. The V call is TRBV5-8, the J call TRBJ2-7, with D possibly called TRBD1 or TRBD2 (5 bases each). The germline CDR1 and CDR2 sequences are SGHTS and YDEGEE. The germline V and J ends were trimmed by 7 bases and 5 bases, with 13 bases remaining between them. This CDR3 has 12 residues. Together with reference TRBV5-8 and TRBJ2-7, the CDR3 gives the full variable domain: EAGVTQSPTHLIKTRGQQATLRCSPISGHTSVYWYQQALGLGLQFLLWYDEGEERNRGNFPPRFSGRQFPNYSSELNVNALELEDSALYLCASVLGVDEQYFGPGTRLTVT.

The J gene is TRBJ2-7, the V gene TRBV2; D perhaps matches TRBD2 (5 bases). CDR1 and CDR2 (germline): SNHLY, FYNNEI. V lost 1 base, J lost 6 bases, and 10 bases lay in between. This CDR3 region has 13 residues. The CDR3 DNA reads TGTGCCAGCAGTGAAGGGACTCCAAGCGAGCAGTACTTC. This gives the protein CASSEGTPSEQYF.

There are many counts of this clonotype. The J gene is TRBJ2-5, the V gene TRBV12-3 or TRBV12-4, with TRBD1 matching over 10 bases. The trim removed 0 bases at V and 3 bases at J, leaving 4 bases unmatched. The CDR3 totals 16 residues. The CDR3 DNA is TGTGCCAGCAGTTTAGCGGCCGGGACAGGGGAAGAGACCCAGTACTTC. Translating gives CASSLAAGTGEETQYF.

There are many counts of this clonotype. The rearrangement uses TRBV6-2 or TRBV6-3 and TRBJ2-6, with D unresolved. Germline CDR1 MNHEY, CDR2 SVGEGT. Trimming removed 0 bases at V and 4 bases at J, with 7 bases between. This CDR3 is 15 amino acids long. In nucleotides, the CDR3 is TGTGCCAGCAGTTACTCGGGTGCCGGGGCCAACGTCCTGACTTTC. Amino acid sequence: CASSYSGAGANVLTF.

At least ten counts were recorded for this clonotype. The chain combines TRBV20-1 with TRBJ1-1; D possibly corresponds to TRBD1 (5 bases). V was cut by 8 bases and J by 6 bases, with 13 bases left in between. The CDR3 loop spans 11 amino acids. Germline V CDR1 and CDR2: DFQATT, SNEGSKA (reference sequence). DNA of the CDR3: TGCAGTTATCGGGGGGGACCTGAAGCTTTCTTT. This gives the protein CSYRGGPEAFF.

This chain joins TRBV3-1 and TRBJ2-2; TRBD2 might be the D (6 bases). The V end lost 1 base, the J end lost 7 bases, and 22 bases lay between the germline ends. This CDR3 is 18 amino acids long. Germline V gene data show CDR1 as LGHDT and CDR2 as YNNKEL (reference sequence). DNA of the CDR3: TGTGCCAGCAGCCAAGCGTCTGGACTACCAGGATTAGGCGGGGAGCTGTTTTTT. The encoded protein is CASSQASGLPGLGGELFF.

This clonotype was counted many times. V usage is TRBV5-1 and J usage is TRBJ2-7, with 15 bases fitting TRBD2. The CDR3 runs to 16 residues. In germline, CDR1 is SGHRS, CDR2 YFSETQ. With V trimmed by 3 bases and J by 2 bases, 3 bases remained unmatched. The CDR3 spells CASSSGLAGGTYEQYF. CDR3 in DNA: TGCGCCAGCAGCTCGGGACTAGCGGGAGGCACCTACGAGCAGTACTTC.

The sample holds many counts of this clonotype. V is TRBV6-2 or TRBV6-3 and J is TRBJ2-2; TRBD1 aligns across 7 bases. V was clipped by 6 bases and J by 7 bases; unmatched bases: 5. Germline lookup yields CDR1 MNHEY and CDR2 SVGEGT. The CDR3 extends over 13 amino acids. The CDR3 sequence is CASRQQGSGELFF. CDR3 sequence (DNA): TGTGCCAGCAGACAACAGGGGAGCGGGGAGCTGTTTTTT.

This clonotype was seen ten or more times. The chain carries TRBV28 and TRBJ2-5; 12 nucleotides match TRBD2. Germline trimming cut 9 bases from V and 5 bases from J; bases unmatched to any gene: 7. This CDR3 contains 14 residues. Germline assignment: CDR1 MDHEN and CDR2 SYDVKM. The CDR3 DNA reads as TGTGCCAGTCGGACTAGCGGGGTGGGGGAGACCCAGTACTTC. Amino acids: CASRTSGVGETQYF.

At least ten counts were recorded for this clonotype. The rearrangement joins TRBV20-1 to TRBJ2-5; 11 nucleotides line up with TRBD2. The CDR3 sequence is 16 residues long. Germline CDR1 and CDR2: DFQATT and SNEGSKA (reference sequence). V dropped 5 bases and J dropped 4; count of bases not matched to a gene: 12. CDR3 residues: CSAPEETSGIGETQYF. The CDR3 nucleotides are TGCAGTGCTCCCGAGGAGACTAGCGGGATAGGAGAGACCCAGTACTTC.

This clonotype was recorded at least ten times. This chain joins TRBV29-1 and TRBJ2-5, with D maybe TRBD1 (5 bases). The CDR3 has 12 amino acids. The V and J ends lost 4 bases and 4 bases respectively, with 10 bases between them. The germline gives CDR1 SQVTM, CDR2 ANQGSEA. The CDR3 DNA follows: TGCAGCGTTGTACAGGATCGAGAGACCCAGTACTTC. Amino acid sequence: CSVVQDRETQYF.

The chain recombines TRBV24-1 with TRBJ2-5; 8 nucleotides align to TRBD1. CDR1 is KGHDR and CDR2 is SFDVKD in the germline V gene. This CDR3 is 16 amino acids long. V was clipped by 3 bases and J by 2 bases; unmatched bases: 7. In nucleotides, the CDR3 is TGTGCCACCAGTGATCCGACTCGACAGGGGCAAGAGACCCAGTACTTC. Translation gives CATSDPTRQGQETQYF.

The chain has TRBV24-1 and TRBJ1-5, with D hard to call. CDR3 length: 14 residues. The germline V and J ends were trimmed by 3 bases and 0 bases, with 5 bases remaining between them. Germline V gene sequence: CDR1 KGHDR, CDR2 SFDVKD. This chain's CDR3 is CATSDPSSNQPQHF. The CDR3 DNA reads TGTGCCACCAGTGATCCATCTAGCAATCAGCCCCAGCATTTT.

The V and J genes are TRBV6-1 and TRBJ2-5; D is uncertain. The V gene's germline CDR1 is MNHNS and CDR2 SASEGT. The CDR3 length is 13 residues. V was trimmed by 5 bases and J by 2 bases, leaving 9 bases between them. The CDR3 bases are TGTGCCAGCAGTTCGTGGCAGCAAGAGACCCAGTACTTC. Protein product: CASSSWQQETQYF.

In this sample, this clonotype turned up many times. The J gene is TRBJ2-5, the V gene TRBV11-1, with TRBD1 matching 10 bases. V shed 4 bases, J shed 2 bases, and the junction held 13 bases outside the gene matches. Germline V gives CDR1 SGHAT, CDR2 FQDESV (reference sequence). The CDR3 is made up of 18 amino acids. CDR3 coding DNA: TGTGCCAGCAGCTACGCCGGGACAGGGGTTCCGGGGCAAGAGACCCAGTACTTC. It encodes CASSYAGTGVPGQETQYF.

This clonotype was observed a handful of times. The gene calls are TRBV6-2 or TRBV6-3 and TRBJ2-5, with D possibly being TRBD1 (5 bases). The germline gives CDR1 MNHEY, CDR2 SVGEGT. The CDR3 is made up of 11 amino acids. The V end was cut by 5 bases, the J end by 5 bases, with 6 bases between. CDR3 nucleotide sequence: TGTGCCAGCAGTGGGGCGGAGACCCAGTACTTC. Amino acids: CASSGAETQYF.